This record looks at one T cell receptor beta chain sequence and its context. The antigen is unknown. This entry comes from a study of T cell repertoires in cytomegalovirus infection. In the study overall: Public TCR beta signatures indicated both CMV infection and matching HLA type. General study findings and limits: HLA-C-restricted TCR beta clonotypes specific for CMV led the ex vivo response.

Trimming at V came to 6 bases and at J to 3 bases, leaving 8 bases not matched to a gene. The germline V gene has CDR1 WSHSY and CDR2 SAAADI. There are 15 residues in the CDR3. TCRdb reanalysed the reads using MiXCR and keeps one entry per CDR3 protein. The sample includes around 230,000 distinct CDR3 sequences, about 40% seen only once; the top ten take approximately 60%. The source of this sequence is a human donor in good health (CMV status not recorded). Some clones in this sample may be carry-over from other donors' samples. V usage is TRBV10-2 and J usage is TRBJ1-2, with 9 bases identical to TRBD1. Sequencing used CD8+ T cells from cultured PBMCs, obtained from culture after CMV antigen stimulation. The CDR3 bases are TGCGCCAGCAGGCCACACAGGGGGCTCTACTATGGCTACACCTTC. Residues: CASRPHRGLYYGYTF.